The 29 T cell receptor beta chains in this list originate from one sample, sequenced in a study of blood T cell repertoires in COVID-19. Only in-frame clones appear in the TCRdb table, and some are missing; sequencing was by immunoSEQ multiplex PCR. The table shows about 200,000 clones, with around nine tenths occurring only once. Sequenced input: peripheral blood. These receptors all come from a man between 18 and 29 years old with active or convalescent COVID-19.

CDR3 residues: CAWSVQARQPQHF. As DNA, the CDR3 is TGTGCCTGGAGTGTACAGGCTCGGCAGCCCCAGCATTTT. The chain has TRBV30 and TRBJ1-5; TRBD1 is a possible D gene (5 bases). The ends were cut back, 0 bases at V and 7 bases at J, with 10 bases in the middle. The CDR3 has 13 amino acids. Germline loops: CDR1 GTSNPN, CDR2 SVGIG (reference sequence).

The chain joins TRBV9 to TRBJ2-3; D call uncertain. The V end was cut by 0 bases, the J end by 4 bases, with 9 bases between. This CDR3 is built from 14 residues. Looked up from germline, CDR1 is SGDLS and CDR2 is YYNGEE. The DNA of the CDR3 is TGTGCCAGCAGCGTAGCTACGACTTCAGATACGCAGTATTTT. Amino acids: CASSVATTSDTQYF.

The V gene is TRBV6-6, the J gene TRBJ2-3; D perhaps matches TRBD2 (6 bases). This CDR3 spans 14 amino acids. V lost 7 bases and J 5 bases, leaving 16 bases between the germline ends. Per the germline V gene, CDR1 is MNHNY and CDR2 is SVGAGI (reference sequence). The CDR3 region has the DNA TGTGCCAGCAACGGCGGGACCATGGGAGATACGCAGTATTTT. Protein product: CASNGGTMGDTQYF.

This clone has only a few counts. The chain has TRBV5-4 and TRBJ1-1; 8 bases line up with TRBD1. Per the germline V gene, CDR1 is SGHNT and CDR2 is YYREEE (reference sequence). V lost 0 bases to trimming and J lost 3 bases; unmatched junction nucleotides: 4. The CDR3 sequence is 15 residues long. The CDR3 region has the DNA TGTGCCAGCAGCTTGGACAGGGGGTTGGACACTGAAGCTTTCTTT. It codes for CASSLDRGLDTEAFF.

Worth noting for this clone: A read error may produce the germline difference seen at one junction end. V is TRBV7-9 and J is TRBJ2-5; TRBD2 agrees at 14 bases. In germline, CDR1 is SEHNR, CDR2 FQNEAQ (reference sequence). The CDR3 runs 15 residues. The CDR3 here is CASSLAGTSGGSRNF. CDR3 coding DNA: TGTGCCAGCAGCTTAGCTGGGACTAGCGGGGGTAGTCGGAACTTC.

The chain uses TRBV6-5 and TRBJ1-2, with 9 bases aligning to TRBD1. V was clipped by 6 bases and J by 6 bases; unmatched bases: 5. Germline V lookup: CDR1 MNHEY, CDR2 SVGAGI. This CDR3 has 13 residues. DNA of the CDR3: TGTGCCAGCAGCCCCCGGGACAGGGATGGCTACACCTTC. It translates to CASSPRDRDGYTF.

This rearrangement joins TRBV29-1 to TRBJ1-1; 10 bases fit TRBD1. The CDR3 consists of 13 residues. V was pared by 7 bases and J by 6 bases, with 8 bases of the junction left unmatched. In germline, CDR1 is SQVTM, CDR2 ANQGSEA. The CDR3 nucleotides read TGCAGCGCCCGGGACAGGGGCGATTCTGAAGCTTTCTTT. It specifies CSARDRGDSEAFF.

The chain has TRBV29-1 and TRBJ1-5; D not resolved. With 3 bases removed from V and 5 bases from J, the gap between germline ends came to 14 bases. CDR1 is SQVTM, CDR2 ANQGSEA, per germline. The CDR3 consists of 14 residues. CDR3 residues: CSVESGARDQPQHF. Written as DNA, the CDR3 is TGCAGCGTTGAGTCCGGAGCCCGCGATCAGCCCCAGCATTTT.

The chain is built from TRBV5-1 and TRBJ2-7; the match to TRBD1 covers 10 bases. The CDR3 contains 15 residues. Germline CDR1 reads SGHRS; CDR2 reads YFSETQ. The V and J ends lost 0 bases and 5 bases, in that order; junction bases with no gene match: 5. The DNA for the CDR3 is TGCGCCAGCAGCTTGGACCGACAGGGGGCCAACGAGCAGTACTTC. Translating it yields CASSLDRQGANEQYF.

CDR3 residues: CASSLDKKRLGGETQYF. The CDR3 region has the DNA TGTGCCAGCAGCTTAGATAAAAAGCGGCTAGGGGGAGAGACCCAGTACTTC. This sequence joins TRBV7-6 and TRBJ2-5; D perhaps matches TRBD1 (6 bases). The CDR3 contains 17 residues. V was shortened by 1 base and J by 4 bases, with 19 bases between the two germline ends. Germline V gives CDR1 SGHVS, CDR2 FNYEAQ.

The gene calls are TRBV5-1 and TRBJ2-1; the match to TRBD1 covers 8 bases. Germline-derived CDR1 and CDR2 are SGHRS and YFSETQ. The CDR3 sequence is 14 residues long. V shed 1 base and J 6 bases; nucleotides not matched to a gene: 3. As DNA, the CDR3 is TGCGCCAGCAGCTTGCAGGACAGGGTCAATGAGCAGTTCTTC. This codes for CASSLQDRVNEQFF.

The V and J genes are TRBV9 and TRBJ2-3, with 7 positions matching TRBD2. The V segment lost 3 bases and the J segment 2 bases; nucleotides outside the gene matches: 3. The CDR3 spans 14 residues. Germline CDR1 is SGDLS and CDR2 is YYNGEE. The CDR3 loop reads CASSDRDYTDTQYF. In DNA, the CDR3 is TGTGCCAGCAGCGACCGGGACTACACAGATACGCAGTATTTT.

The genes are TRBV5-4 and TRBJ2-5; D uncertain. The CDR3 covers 14 residues. CDR1 is SGHNT, CDR2 YYREEE, per germline (reference sequence). Trimming cost V 0 bases and J 5 bases, with 11 bases left between them. CDR3 sequence: CASSLEPGPETQYF. CDR3 DNA: TGTGCCAGCAGCTTGGAGCCAGGCCCCGAGACCCAGTACTTC.

The chain uses TRBV11-2 and TRBJ1-3, with D possibly matching TRBD1 (5 bases). This CDR3 is built from 14 residues. The V end was cut by 3 bases, the J end by 2 bases, with 8 bases between. Per germline, CDR1 SGHAT and CDR2 FQNNGV. CDR3 residues: CASSFGATGNTIYF. CDR3 nucleotides: TGTGCCAGCAGCTTTGGGGCGACTGGAAACACCATATATTTT. Based on the CDR3 plus reference TRBV11-2 and TRBJ1-3, the full variable domain is EAGVAQSPRYKIIEKRQSVAFWCNPISGHATLYWYQQILGQGPKLLIQFQNNGVVDDSQLPKDRFSAERLKGVDSTLKIQPAKLEDSAVYLCASSFGATGNTIYFGEGSWLTVV.

The rearrangement uses TRBV4-1 and TRBJ2-1; 12 positions match TRBD2. This CDR3 is built from 16 residues. After removal of 2 bases from V and 10 bases from J, the junction contained 9 bases not matched to a gene. Germline V lookup: CDR1 MGHRA, CDR2 YSYEKL. As DNA, the CDR3 is TGCGCCAGCAGCCAAAACCCTAGCGGGGGGGCGTGGGAGCAGTTCTTC. It is translated as CASSQNPSGGAWEQFF.

The count of this clone is one. The rearrangement links TRBV5-6 to TRBJ2-7, with 11 bases matching TRBD2. Looked up from germline, CDR1 is SGHDT and CDR2 is YYEEEE. V was clipped by 2 bases and J by 4 bases; unmatched bases: 8. CDR3 length: 16 amino acids. The CDR3 here is CASSFGTSGRGYEQYF. In DNA, the CDR3 is TGTGCCAGCAGCTTCGGAACTAGCGGGAGAGGATACGAGCAGTACTTC.

This clone has only a few counts. V gene TRBV19 combines with J gene TRBJ1-2, with 9 positions matching TRBD1. The CDR3 is made up of 15 amino acids. CDR1 is LNHDA, CDR2 SQIVND, per germline (reference sequence). Trimming cost V 5 bases and J 4 bases; bases outside gene matches: 8. CDR3 in amino acids: CASSPTGGTGYGYTF. The DNA of the CDR3 is TGTGCCAGTAGTCCCACAGGGGGCACGGGCTATGGCTACACCTTC.

The chain has TRBV4-1 and TRBJ1-4; 7 positions agree with TRBD1. Germline CDR1 MGHRA, CDR2 YSYEKL. V gave up 3 bases and J gave up 5 bases; unmatched junction bases: 6. The CDR3 sequence is 15 residues long. CDR3 sequence: CASSQAGTENEKLFF. The CDR3 DNA reads as TGCGCCAGCAGCCAGGCAGGGACAGAGAATGAAAAACTGTTTTTT.

The V call is TRBV27, the J call TRBJ1-4; 12 bases map to TRBD1. The germline V gene has CDR1 MNHEY and CDR2 SMNVEV (reference sequence). The CDR3 spans 17 residues. Germline trimming cut 5 bases from V and 6 bases from J; bases unmatched to any gene: 10. For the CDR3, the DNA is TGTGCCAGCAGTATACACCGGGACAGGGGGCGGCATGAAAAACTGTTTTTT. It translates to CASSIHRDRGRHEKLFF.

The rearrangement links TRBV19 to TRBJ2-7; the match to TRBD2 covers 7 bases. The CDR3 contains 15 residues. The V gene's germline CDR1 is LNHDA and CDR2 SQIVND (reference sequence). Unmatched junction bases numbered 9, after V lost 4 bases and J lost 3 bases. The CDR3 nucleotides are TGTGCCAGTAGTACCTCCCGCGGGGGAAGCTACGAGCAGTACTTC. Protein: CASSTSRGGSYEQYF.

V and J are TRBV25-1 and TRBJ1-4; D is unresolved. The CDR3 runs 13 residues. Trimming removed 5 bases from V and 10 bases from J, with 14 bases in between. In germline, CDR1 is MGHDK, CDR2 SYGVNS. CDR3 DNA: TGTGCCAGCAGTTCTCCCGGTGCGGGAAAACTGTTTTTT. It yields the protein CASSSPGAGKLFF.

The rearrangement links TRBV10-2 to TRBJ1-2; 7 nucleotides align to TRBD1. The CDR3 is 17 amino acids. Germline CDR1 reads WSHSY; CDR2 reads SAAADI. V trimming: 0 bases; J trimming: 4 bases; junction bases outside the gene matches: 11. As DNA, the CDR3 is TGCGCCAGCAGTGAGTCGGAGACAGGGACAACTATCTATGGCTACACCTTC. Its translation: CASSESETGTTIYGYTF.

The rearrangement links TRBV6-2 or TRBV6-3 to TRBJ2-1, with TRBD1 matching 7 bases. This CDR3 comprises 13 residues. Germline V CDR1 and CDR2: MNHEY, SVGEGT. J gave up 9 bases and V 5 bases, and 7 bases lay outside the gene matches. The CDR3 sequence is CASSRDRVVEQFF. The CDR3 coding sequence is TGTGCCAGCAGTCGAGACAGGGTGGTTGAGCAGTTCTTC.

The rearrangement links TRBV6-1 to TRBJ2-1; TRBD2 aligns across 7 bases. Germline values: CDR1 MNHNS, CDR2 SASEGT. V dropped 0 bases and J dropped 6; count of bases not matched to a gene: 5. This CDR3 is 15 amino acids long. The CDR3 protein is CASSEAGGRGNEQFF. The CDR3 DNA sequence: TGTGCCAGCAGTGAAGCGGGAGGGCGAGGCAATGAGCAGTTCTTC.

The CDR3 spells CASSPGSGQGSQPQHF. The DNA for the CDR3 is TGTGCCAGCAGCCCCGGTTCAGGACAGGGGAGCCAGCCCCAGCATTTT. The V and J genes are TRBV7-6 and TRBJ1-5; TRBD1 matches 9 bases. The CDR3 is 16 residues long. From germline, CDR1 is SGHVS and CDR2 FNYEAQ. With V trimmed by 5 bases and J by 7 bases, 12 bases remained unmatched.

The J gene is TRBJ2-7, the V gene TRBV3-1 (or the pseudogene TRBV3-2), with 10 bases fitting TRBD1. The CDR3 consists of 15 residues. In germline, CDR1 is LGHDT, CDR2 YNNKEL (reference sequence). J gave up 5 bases and V 3 bases, and 7 bases lay outside the gene matches. The CDR3 protein is CASSHEGQGRNEQYF. CDR3 DNA sequence: TGTGCCAGCAGCCACGAGGGACAGGGGAGGAACGAGCAGTACTTC.

The rearrangement uses TRBV2 and TRBJ2-7; D is possibly TRBD2 (6 bases). Germline V gene sequence: CDR1 SNHLY, CDR2 FYNNEI. V lost 6 bases and J 4 bases, leaving 16 bases between the germline ends. This CDR3 has 14 residues. The CDR3 nucleotides are TGTGCCAGCAGATCGGAGGGAGGACTGTACGAGCAGTACTTC. Translated: CASRSEGGLYEQYF.

V and J are TRBV7-2 and TRBJ2-3; D is unresolved. Germline V lookup: CDR1 SGHTA, CDR2 FQGNSA. Trimming left V 2 bases short and J 4 bases short, with 7 bases between. The CDR3 has 13 amino acids. The CDR3 bases are TGTGCCAGCAGCTTAACTCCATCAGATACGCAGTATTTT. As protein: CASSLTPSDTQYF. The variable domain in full, with the rest retrieved from reference TRBV7-2 and TRBJ2-3, is GAGVSQSPSNKVTEKGKDVELRCDPISGHTALYWYRQSLGQGLEFLIYFQGNSAPDKSGLPSDRFSAERTGGSVSTLTIQRTQQEDSAVYLCASSLTPSDTQYFGPGTRLTVL.

This clone was detected once. The chain couples TRBV7-6 to TRBJ2-1, with 9 nucleotides matching TRBD1. Germline CDR1 and CDR2: SGHVS and FNYEAQ. Germline trimming cut 2 bases from V and 12 bases from J; bases unmatched to any gene: 5. The CDR3 has 13 amino acids. The CDR3 sequence is CASSLRDREGQFF. The DNA of the CDR3 is TGTGCCAGCAGCTTACGGGACAGGGAAGGGCAGTTCTTC.